This TCR beta chain was recovered during a study of Ad26.COV2.S vaccination and SARS-CoV-2 variants. At the level of the study: Ad26.COV2.S given intramuscularly, once or twice 56 days apart.

Treatment meaning: roughly 20 received Ad26.COV2.S at low or high dose, single or two shots; roughly five received placebo; per-sample allocation not given. After the first vaccine or placebo injection, samples were drawn on day 63. Germline values: CDR1 SGDLS, CDR2 YYNGEE. The CDR3 sequence is 15 residues long. The V segment lost 5 bases and the J segment 3 bases; nucleotides outside the gene matches: 9. Produced via immunoSEQ multiplex PCR; TCRdb's table is partial and in-frame only. The sample lists roughly 700,000 clones; roughly nine tenths were seen once. Material: peripheral blood, obtained in a trial of Ad26.COV2.S vaccine versus placebo. The clonotype originates from a person aged 18-60 years who received the Ad26.COV2.S COVID-19 vaccine or a placebo. The chain uses TRBV9 and TRBJ2-7, with 9 bases that match TRBD1. CDR3 loop: CASSDTGTGIYEQYF. CDR3 coding DNA: TGTGCCAGCAGTGACACCGGGACAGGGATCTACGAGCAGTACTTC. Together with reference TRBV9 and TRBJ2-7, the CDR3 gives the full variable domain: DSGVTQTPKHLITATGQRVTLRCSPRSGDLSVYWYQQSLDQGLQFLIQYYNGEERAKGNILERFSAQQFPDLHSELNLSSLELGDSALYFCASSDTGTGIYEQYFGPGTRLTVT.